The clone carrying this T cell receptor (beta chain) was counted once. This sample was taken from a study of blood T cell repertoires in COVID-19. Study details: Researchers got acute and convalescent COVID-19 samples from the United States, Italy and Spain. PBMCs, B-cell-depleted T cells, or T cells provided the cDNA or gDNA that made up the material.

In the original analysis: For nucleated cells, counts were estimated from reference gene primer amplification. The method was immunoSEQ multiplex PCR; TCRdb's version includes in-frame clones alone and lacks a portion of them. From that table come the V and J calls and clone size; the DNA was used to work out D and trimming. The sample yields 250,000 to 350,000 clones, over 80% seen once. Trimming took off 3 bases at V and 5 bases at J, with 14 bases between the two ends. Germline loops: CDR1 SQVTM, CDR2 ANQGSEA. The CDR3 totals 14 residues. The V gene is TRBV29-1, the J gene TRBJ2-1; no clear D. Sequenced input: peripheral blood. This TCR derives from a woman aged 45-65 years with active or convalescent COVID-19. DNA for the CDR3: TGCAGCGTTGACAGGCCAACCCCAGACAATGAGCAGTTCTTC. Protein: CSVDRPTPDNEQFF.